A selection of T cell receptor beta chains follows, all from one sample in a study of T-cell reconstitution after alpha-beta-depleted transplantation in children. One entry per CDR3 protein results from TCRdb running MiXCR on the PCR reads. This sample has about 210,000 distinct CDR3 sequences, with under 20% found just once. This sample comprised PBMCs, mostly from graft donor cells, obtained 360 days after TCRalphabeta/CD19-depleted stem cell transplant. Source of these receptors: a male patient aged 2 to 9 who had a stem cell transplant for acute lymphoblastic leukemia, so the T cells may come from the graft donor. CDR3s include the opening cysteine and the closing phenylalanine or tryptophan. Each record gives: D gene, clone size, J gene, V gene, CDR3 protein, CDR3 DNA. The D gene is left open where the match is weak. Clone size is shown for a subset of rows, as once, few, many or a class of expanded clone.

D: NA; size: many; J: TRBJ2-3; V: TRBV29-1; CDR3: CSVEDRRGSDTQYF; DNA: TGCAGCGTTGAAGATAGGCGGGGATCAGATACGCAGTATTTT
D: NA; size: NA; J: TRBJ2-7; V: TRBV30; CDR3: CAWNSPGLYEQYF; DNA: TGTGCCTGGAACTCTCCGGGCCTCTACGAGCAGTACTTC
D: TRBD1; size: NA; J: TRBJ2-3; V: TRBV29-1; CDR3: CSVTGVPLGDTQYF; DNA: TGCAGCGTGACAGGGGTCCCCTTAGGAGATACGCAGTATTTT
D: NA; size: NA; J: TRBJ2-5; V: TRBV3-1; CDR3: CASSPNGGQQETQYF; DNA: TGTGCCAGCAGCCCCAACGGGGGACAGCAAGAGACCCAGTACTTC
D: TRBD1; size: NA; J: TRBJ1-1; V: TRBV5-1; CDR3: CASSVNSGTGRRHNEAFF; DNA: TGCGCCAGCAGCGTTAATTCCGGGACAGGGCGGCGTCACAATGAAGCTTTCTTT
D: NA; size: once; J: TRBJ2-7; V: TRBV18; CDR3: CASSPSKSPYEQYF; DNA: TGTGCCAGCTCACCATCAAAAAGCCCCTACGAGCAGTACTTC
D: TRBD1; size: NA; J: TRBJ1-2; V: TRBV7-9; CDR3: CASSFSADRLTYGYTF; DNA: TGTGCCAGCAGCTTTAGTGCGGACAGGCTAACCTATGGCTACACCTTC
D: NA; size: NA; J: TRBJ1-1; V: TRBV9; CDR3: CASSVPPLNTEAFF; DNA: TGTGCCAGCAGCGTACCCCCTTTGAACACTGAAGCTTTCTTT
D: NA; size: few; J: TRBJ1-1; V: TRBV12-3/TRBV12-4; CDR3: CASVLGGRVNTEAFF; DNA: TGTGCCAGCGTCCTAGGAGGGAGGGTAAACACTGAAGCTTTCTTT
D: NA; size: few; J: TRBJ1-1; V: TRBV27; CDR3: CASSFRGEPNTEAFF; DNA: TGTGCCAGCAGTTTTCGGGGGGAACCGAACACTGAAGCTTTCTTT
D: TRBD1; size: few; J: TRBJ1-4; V: TRBV10-3; CDR3: CAISDGTGTNEKLFF; DNA: TGTGCCATCAGTGATGGGACAGGAACTAATGAAAAACTGTTTTTT
D: NA; size: few; J: TRBJ2-1; V: TRBV3-1; CDR3: CASSSLFGAGGNEQFF; DNA: TGTGCCAGCAGCTCCCTCTTTGGCGCAGGTGGAAATGAGCAGTTCTTC
D: NA; size: NA; J: TRBJ2-5; V: TRBV5-1; CDR3: CASSFAGIHERTQYF; DNA: TGCGCCAGCAGCTTTGCGGGCATCCACGAGCGGACCCAGTACTTC